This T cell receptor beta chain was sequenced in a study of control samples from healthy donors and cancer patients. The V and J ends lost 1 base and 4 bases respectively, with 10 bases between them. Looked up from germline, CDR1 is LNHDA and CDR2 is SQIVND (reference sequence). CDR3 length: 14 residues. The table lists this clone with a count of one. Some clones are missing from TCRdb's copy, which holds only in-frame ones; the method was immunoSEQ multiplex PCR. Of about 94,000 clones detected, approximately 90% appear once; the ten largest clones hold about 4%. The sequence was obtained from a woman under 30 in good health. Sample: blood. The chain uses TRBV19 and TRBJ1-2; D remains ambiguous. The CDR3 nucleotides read TGTGCCAGTAGTATAGCGAGGGAACTCTATGGCTACACCTTC. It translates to CASSIARELYGYTF.